These 24 T cell receptor beta chains were all obtained from the same sample, sequenced in a study of blood T cell repertoires in COVID-19. This table comes from immunoSEQ multiplex PCR, and its TCRdb copy is limited to in-frame clones, with some not included. The sample lists 250,000 to 300,000 clones; roughly 80% were seen once. Input material: PBMCs or T cells enriched from blood (not recorded which). These receptors were taken from a man aged 35 to 55 who had been exposed to COVID-19.

The chain has TRBV2 and TRBJ2-5; tentatively, D is TRBD2 (6 bases). CDR3 length: 14 amino acids. Germline CDR1 SNHLY, CDR2 FYNNEI. The ends were cut back, 3 bases at V and 5 bases at J, with 13 bases in the middle. CDR3: CASSDDGSRETQYF. Written as DNA, the CDR3 is TGTGCCAGCAGTGACGACGGGAGCCGTGAGACCCAGTACTTC.

The chain is built from TRBV27 and TRBJ2-5; 15 bases are shared with TRBD2. The CDR3 has 16 residues. The J segment lost 2 bases and the V segment lost 8 bases, leaving 6 bases of the junction unmatched. CDR1 MNHEY and CDR2 SMNVEV come from the germline V gene (reference sequence). The CDR3 sequence: CASWTSGRGIQETQYF. The CDR3 DNA is TGTGCCAGCTGGACTAGCGGGAGGGGGATACAAGAGACCCAGTACTTC.

The gene calls are TRBV18 and TRBJ2-2; TRBD1 aligns across 7 bases. The length of the CDR3 is 16 residues. J lost 4 bases, V lost 2 bases, and 7 bases had no gene match. Germline CDR1 and CDR2: KGHSH and LQKENI. CDR3 protein: CASSPGTGVSTGELFF. For the CDR3, the DNA is TGTGCCAGCTCACCAGGAACAGGGGTTAGCACCGGGGAGCTGTTTTTT.

This clone showed up just once. The V call is TRBV30, the J call TRBJ2-1; maybe TRBD2 (5 bases). V was clipped by 0 bases and J by 5 bases, with 8 bases between them. Germline loops: CDR1 GTSNPN, CDR2 SVGIG (reference sequence). This CDR3 is built from 13 residues. The CDR3 spells CAWSVFGNNEQFF. As DNA, the CDR3 is TGTGCCTGGAGTGTGTTCGGGAACAATGAGCAGTTCTTC.

The chain has TRBV23-1 and TRBJ2-2; 7 nucleotides match TRBD1. TRBV23-1 is identified as an open reading frame with a role that is uncertain. The CDR3 has 16 residues. Unmatched junction bases numbered 10, after V lost 4 bases and J lost 5 bases. The CDR3 sequence: CASSLRTGSRTGELFF. Here the CDR3 DNA reads TGCGCCAGCAGTCTCCGGACAGGCTCGAGGACCGGGGAGCTGTTTTTT.

In its sample, this clone was seen once. V is TRBV19 and J is TRBJ1-1; 9 bases line up with TRBD1. The germline CDR1 and CDR2 sequences are LNHDA and SQIVND (reference sequence). The CDR3 has 13 residues. V lost 8 bases, J lost 4 bases, and 5 bases stayed unmatched. CDR3 DNA sequence: TGTGCCAGTCGTCTGACAGGGGGCACTGAAGCTTTCTTT. Translation: CASRLTGGTEAFF.

The chain combines TRBV27 with TRBJ2-7; 9 nucleotides align to TRBD2. V lost 6 bases, J lost 3 bases, and 6 bases stayed unmatched. Per the germline V gene, CDR1 is MNHEY and CDR2 is SMNVEV (reference sequence). The CDR3 totals 14 residues. The CDR3 nucleotides are TGTGCCAGCAGCCTAGCGGGAAGGCGCTACGAGCAGTACTTC. It specifies CASSLAGRRYEQYF.

This clone was counted only a few times. This chain connects TRBV30 to TRBJ1-5; D perhaps matches TRBD1 (6 bases). Germline loops: CDR1 GTSNPN, CDR2 SVGIG (reference sequence). The ends were cut back, 8 bases at V and 6 bases at J, with 14 bases in the middle. This CDR3 is built from 12 residues. CDR3 nucleotides: TGTGCCAGTAGAACAGGGTTTCAGCCCCAGCATTTT. Translating it yields CASRTGFQPQHF. Looking up the rest from reference TRBV30 and TRBJ1-5 gives the full variable domain: SQTIHQWPATLVQPVGSPLSLECTVEGTSNPNLYWYRQAAGRGLQLLFYSVGIGQISSEVPQNLSASRPQDRQFILSSKKLLLSDSGFYLCASRTGFQPQHFGDGTRLSIL.

This sequence joins TRBV6-5 and TRBJ1-1; no clear D gene. From germline, CDR1 is MNHEY and CDR2 SVGAGI. The CDR3 sequence is 14 residues long. V lost 0 bases and J 5 bases, leaving 10 bases between the germline ends. The DNA of the CDR3 is TGTGCCAGCAGTTACTCTGAGGTACTGACTGAAGCTTTCTTT. This codes for CASSYSEVLTEAFF.

The gene calls are TRBV12-3 or TRBV12-4 and TRBJ2-3; D is unresolved. The ends were cut back, 3 bases at V and 2 bases at J, with 6 bases in the middle. The CDR3 runs to 13 residues. CDR3: CASSFLNTDTQYF. The CDR3 DNA follows: TGTGCCAGCAGTTTCCTAAACACAGATACGCAGTATTTT.

The V gene is TRBV7-8, the J gene TRBJ2-2, with D unclear. V lost 4 bases to trimming and J lost 0 bases, with 3 bases between them. The CDR3 has 13 amino acids. Germline V gene sequence: CDR1 SGHVS, CDR2 FQNEAQ. The CDR3 reads CASSSPNTGELFF. The CDR3 nucleotides are TGTGCCAGCAGCTCTCCGAACACCGGGGAGCTGTTTTTT.

The V and J genes are TRBV6-5 and TRBJ2-5, with 8 positions matching TRBD2. The CDR3 is 14 residues long. The ends lost 6 bases at V and 2 bases at J; junction bases unmatched: 5. Germline V CDR1 and CDR2: MNHEY, SVGAGI. The CDR3 here is CASRSSGIQETQYF. Written as DNA, the CDR3 is TGTGCCAGCAGAAGTAGCGGGATACAAGAGACCCAGTACTTC.

The chain joins TRBV9 to TRBJ1-3, with D maybe TRBD1 (5 bases). Looked up from germline, CDR1 is SGDLS and CDR2 is YYNGEE. Trimming took off 0 bases at V and 0 bases at J, with 10 bases between the two ends. The length of the CDR3 is 16 residues. In nucleotides, the CDR3 is TGTGCCAGCAGCGTAGCCTCAGGGTTCTCTGGAAACACCATATATTTT. This translates into CASSVASGFSGNTIYF.

This chain connects TRBV6-1 to TRBJ2-7, with a weak D call TRBD1 (5 bases). V lost 2 bases, J lost 7 bases, and 15 bases lay in between. The CDR3 runs 14 residues. Germline V CDR1 and CDR2: MNHNS, SASEGT. The CDR3 loop reads CASSEPRQLGEQYF. The CDR3 region has the DNA TGTGCCAGCAGTGAACCCAGACAGCTGGGGGAGCAGTACTTC.

In DNA form, the CDR3 reads TGTGCCAGCACCTTCGACAGGGGGCGCACTGAAGCTTTCTTT. It is translated as CASTFDRGRTEAFF. This chain links TRBV6-5 with TRBJ1-1, with 10 bases fitting TRBD1. From germline, CDR1 is MNHEY and CDR2 SVGAGI. Germline trimming cut 7 bases from V and 4 bases from J; bases unmatched to any gene: 6. CDR3 length: 14 residues.

The rearrangement links TRBV21-1 to TRBJ1-6; the table's D call TRBD1 went unverified against the DNA. TRBV21-1 is designated a pseudogene. CDR3 length equals 15 residues. CDR3 in DNA: TGTGCCAGCGGAGATACGGACAGGGTTAATTCACCCCTCCACTTT. As protein: CASGDTDRVNSPLHF.

The chain carries TRBV2 and TRBJ2-5; maybe TRBD2 (5 bases). Trimming took off 10 bases at V and 0 bases at J, with 12 bases between the two ends. This CDR3 comprises 13 residues. The germline V gene encodes CDR1 SNHLY and CDR2 FYNNEI. CDR3 coding DNA: TGTGCCACCATTAGGGAGTACCAAGAGACCCAGTACTTC. It translates to CATIREYQETQYF.

CDR3 in DNA: TGTGCCAGCAGCCAAGATGACAGGGGGGCCACTGAAGCTTTCTTT. Translating gives CASSQDDRGATEAFF. The chain couples TRBV3-1 (or the pseudogene TRBV3-2) to TRBJ1-1, with 9 bases fitting TRBD1. V was pared by 0 bases and J by 4 bases, with 3 bases of the junction left unmatched. CDR3 length: 15 residues. From germline, CDR1 is LGHDT and CDR2 YNNKEL (reference sequence).

The sample holds a few counts of this clone. V is TRBV6-5 and J is TRBJ1-3; 8 bases agree with TRBD1. The V and J ends lost 6 bases and 6 bases, in that order; junction bases with no gene match: 7. The CDR3 is 14 residues long. Germline assignment: CDR1 MNHEY and CDR2 SVGAGI. CDR3 nucleotide sequence: TGTGCCAGCAGGGGCTGGACAGGGCAAAACACCATATATTTT. It translates to CASRGWTGQNTIYF.

V and J are TRBV5-1 and TRBJ1-2; D might be TRBD1 (6 bases). CDR1 SGHRS and CDR2 YFSETQ come from the germline V gene. The V and J ends lost 3 bases and 6 bases respectively, with 18 bases between them. The CDR3 spans 15 residues. CDR3 region: CASSYQGRLKDGYTF. As DNA, the CDR3 is TGCGCCAGCAGCTATCAGGGGCGACTAAAGGATGGCTACACCTTC.

This clone showed up just once. J is TRBJ2-1 and V is TRBV6-5; D remains ambiguous. The V end was cut by 8 bases, the J end by 6 bases, with 5 bases between. Germline values: CDR1 MNHEY, CDR2 SVGAGI. This CDR3 comprises 10 residues. CDR3 residues: CASGPNEQFF. DNA of the CDR3: TGTGCCAGCGGCCCCAATGAGCAGTTCTTC.

The chain joins TRBV5-1 to TRBJ2-1; tentatively, D is TRBD2 (5 bases). There are 15 residues in the CDR3. Germline V gene lookup returns CDR1 SGHRS and CDR2 YFSETQ. V was cut by 0 bases and J by 0 bases, with 7 bases left in between. The CDR3: CASSLVGGSYNEQFF. The DNA for the CDR3 is TGCGCCAGCAGCTTGGTAGGAGGCTCCTACAATGAGCAGTTCTTC.

This chain joins TRBV6-5 and TRBJ2-7, with D possibly TRBD1 on 6 matching bases. Germline CDR1 reads MNHEY; CDR2 reads SVGAGI. The CDR3 consists of 13 residues. V gave up 7 bases and J gave up 3 bases, with 13 bases separating them. This CDR3 is CASTSGQLYEQYF. The CDR3 nucleotides read TGTGCCAGCACCAGTGGACAGCTCTACGAGCAGTACTTC.

The V and J genes are TRBV4-2 and TRBJ2-2, with a weak D call TRBD2 (6 bases). V was clipped by 0 bases and J by 6 bases, with 14 bases between them. Germline assignment: CDR1 LGHNA and CDR2 YNFKEQ. This CDR3 region has 16 residues. DNA for the CDR3: TGTGCCAGCAGCCAAGATCTGCGGGGTTACGCCGGGGAGCTGTTTTTT. Its translation: CASSQDLRGYAGELFF.